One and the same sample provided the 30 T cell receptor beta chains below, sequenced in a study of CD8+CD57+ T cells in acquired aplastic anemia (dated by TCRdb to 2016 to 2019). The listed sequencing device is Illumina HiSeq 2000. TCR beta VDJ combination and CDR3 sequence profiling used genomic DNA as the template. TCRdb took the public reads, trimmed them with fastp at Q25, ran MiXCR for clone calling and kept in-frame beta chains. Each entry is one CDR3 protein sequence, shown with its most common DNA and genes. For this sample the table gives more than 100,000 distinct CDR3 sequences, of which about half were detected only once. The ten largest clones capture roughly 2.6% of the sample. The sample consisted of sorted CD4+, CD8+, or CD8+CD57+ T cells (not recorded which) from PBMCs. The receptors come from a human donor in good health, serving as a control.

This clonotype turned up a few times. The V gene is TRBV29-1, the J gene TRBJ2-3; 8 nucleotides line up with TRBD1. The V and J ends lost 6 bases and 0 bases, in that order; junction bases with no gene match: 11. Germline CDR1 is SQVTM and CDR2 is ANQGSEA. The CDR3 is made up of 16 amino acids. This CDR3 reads CSVQGAQELSTDTQYF. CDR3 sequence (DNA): TGCAGCGTGCAGGGGGCGCAGGAGCTTAGCACAGATACGCAGTATTTT.

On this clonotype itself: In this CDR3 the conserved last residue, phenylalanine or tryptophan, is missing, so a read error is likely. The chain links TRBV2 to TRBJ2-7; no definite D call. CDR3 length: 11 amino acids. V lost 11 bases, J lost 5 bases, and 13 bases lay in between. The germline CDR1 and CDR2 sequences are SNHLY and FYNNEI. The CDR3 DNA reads TGTGCCGGCGCCGTAGGGCACGAGCAGTACCTC. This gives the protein CAGAVGHEQYL.

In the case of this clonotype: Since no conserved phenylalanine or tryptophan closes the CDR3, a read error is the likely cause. The CDR3 loop is CASSKTSAEQYL. Here the CDR3 DNA reads TGTGCCAGTAGCAAGACTAGTGCCGAGCAGTACCTC. The V call is TRBV19, the J call TRBJ2-7, with D possibly matching TRBD2 (6 bases). V gave up 6 bases and J gave up 6 bases, with 12 bases separating them. The CDR3 length is 12 residues. The V gene's germline CDR1 is LNHDA and CDR2 SQIVND (reference sequence).

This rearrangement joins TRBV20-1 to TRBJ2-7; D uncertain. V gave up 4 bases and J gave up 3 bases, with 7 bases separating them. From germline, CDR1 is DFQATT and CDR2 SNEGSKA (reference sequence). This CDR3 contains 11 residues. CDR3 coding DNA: TGCAGTGCTATGGGTATCTACGAGCAGTACTTC. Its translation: CSAMGIYEQYF.

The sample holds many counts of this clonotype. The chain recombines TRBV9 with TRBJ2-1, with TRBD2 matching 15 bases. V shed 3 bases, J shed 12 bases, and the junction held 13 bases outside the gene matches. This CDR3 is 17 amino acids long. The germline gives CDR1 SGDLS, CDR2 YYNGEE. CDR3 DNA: TGTGCCAGCAGCGCCGGGACTAGCGGGGGGTATTCAATGGGGCAGTTCTTC. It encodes CASSAGTSGGYSMGQFF.

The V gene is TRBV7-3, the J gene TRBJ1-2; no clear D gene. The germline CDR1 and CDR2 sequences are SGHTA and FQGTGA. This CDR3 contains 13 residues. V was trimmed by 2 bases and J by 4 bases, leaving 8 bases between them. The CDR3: CASSLGMAYGYTF. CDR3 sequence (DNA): TGTGCCAGCAGCTTAGGAATGGCCTATGGCTACACCTTC.

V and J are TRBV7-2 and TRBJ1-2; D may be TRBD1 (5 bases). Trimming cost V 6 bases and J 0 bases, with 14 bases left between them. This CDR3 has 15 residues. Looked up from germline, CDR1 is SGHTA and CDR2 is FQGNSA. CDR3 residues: CASRLKAQANYGYTF. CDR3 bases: TGTGCCAGCAGACTAAAGGCACAGGCTAACTATGGCTACACCTTC.

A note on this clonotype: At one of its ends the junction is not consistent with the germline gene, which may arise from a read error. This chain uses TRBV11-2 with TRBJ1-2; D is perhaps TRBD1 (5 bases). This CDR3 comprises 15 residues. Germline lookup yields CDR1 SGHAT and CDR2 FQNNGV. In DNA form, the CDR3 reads TGTGCCAGCAGCTTAGGTATGGGACCCGTTGATGGCCACACCTTC. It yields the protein CASSLGMGPVDGHTF.

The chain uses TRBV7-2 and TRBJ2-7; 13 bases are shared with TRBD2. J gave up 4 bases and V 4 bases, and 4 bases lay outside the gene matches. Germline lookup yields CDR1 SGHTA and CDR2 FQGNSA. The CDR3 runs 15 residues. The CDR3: CASSYQTSGGYEQYF. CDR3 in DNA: TGTGCCAGCAGCTACCAGACTAGCGGGGGGTACGAGCAGTACTTC. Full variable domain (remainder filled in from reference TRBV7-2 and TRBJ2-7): GAGVSQSPSNKVTEKGKDVELRCDPISGHTALYWYRQSLGQGLEFLIYFQGNSAPDKSGLPSDRFSAERTGGSVSTLTIQRTQQEDSAVYLCASSYQTSGGYEQYFGPGTRLTVT.

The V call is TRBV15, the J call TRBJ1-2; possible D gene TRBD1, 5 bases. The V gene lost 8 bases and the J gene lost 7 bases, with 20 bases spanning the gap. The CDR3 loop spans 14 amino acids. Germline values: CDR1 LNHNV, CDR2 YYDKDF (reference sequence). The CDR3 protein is CATAQGAASGGYTF. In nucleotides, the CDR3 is TGTGCCACCGCTCAGGGCGCAGCTTCGGGTGGCTACACCTTC.

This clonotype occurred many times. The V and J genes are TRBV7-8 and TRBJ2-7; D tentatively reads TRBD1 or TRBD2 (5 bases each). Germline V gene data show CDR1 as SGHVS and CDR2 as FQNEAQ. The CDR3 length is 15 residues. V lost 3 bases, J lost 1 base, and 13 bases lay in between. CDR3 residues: CASSFQGTDSYEQYF. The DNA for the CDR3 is TGTGCCAGCAGCTTCCAAGGGACGGATTCCTACGAGCAGTACTTC. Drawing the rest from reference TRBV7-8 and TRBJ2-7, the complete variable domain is GAGVSQSPRYKVAKRGQDVALRCDPISGHVSLFWYQQALGQGPEFLTYFQNEAQLDKSGLPSDRFFAERPEGSVSTLKIQRTQQEDSAVYLCASSFQGTDSYEQYFGPGTRLTVT.

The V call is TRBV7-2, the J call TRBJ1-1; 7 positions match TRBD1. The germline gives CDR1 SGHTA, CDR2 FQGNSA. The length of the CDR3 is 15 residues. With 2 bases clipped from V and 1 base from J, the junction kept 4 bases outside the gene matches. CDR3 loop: CASSLLTGWNTEAFF. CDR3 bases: TGTGCCAGCAGCTTATTGACAGGGTGGAACACTGAAGCTTTCTTT.

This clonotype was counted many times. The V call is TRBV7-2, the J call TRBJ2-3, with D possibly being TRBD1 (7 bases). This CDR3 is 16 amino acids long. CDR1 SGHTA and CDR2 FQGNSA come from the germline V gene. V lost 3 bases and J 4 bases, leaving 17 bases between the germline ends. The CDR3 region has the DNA TGTGCCAGCAGCTTGCCCCCAGGAGGGGGCGCAGATACGCAGTATTTT. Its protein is CASSLPPGGGADTQYF.

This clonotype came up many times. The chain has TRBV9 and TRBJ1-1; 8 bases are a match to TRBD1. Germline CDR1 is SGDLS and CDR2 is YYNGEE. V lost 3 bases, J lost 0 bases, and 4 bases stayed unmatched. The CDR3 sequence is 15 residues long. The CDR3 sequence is CASSASDRVNTEAFF. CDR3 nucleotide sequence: TGTGCCAGCAGCGCATCGGACAGGGTGAACACTGAAGCTTTCTTT.

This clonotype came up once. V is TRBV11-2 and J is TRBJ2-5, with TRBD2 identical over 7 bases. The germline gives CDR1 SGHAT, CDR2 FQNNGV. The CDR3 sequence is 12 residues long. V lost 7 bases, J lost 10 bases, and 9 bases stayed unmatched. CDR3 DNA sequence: TGTGCCAGCACCTCGAACCGGGGGGACCAGTACTTC. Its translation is CASTSNRGDQYF.

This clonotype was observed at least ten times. In nucleotides, the CDR3 is TGTGCCAGCTCACGAGACGGAACTGGAAACACCATATATTTT. Its translation: CASSRDGTGNTIYF. The chain links TRBV18 to TRBJ1-3, with D unclear. Trimming stripped 4 bases from V and 2 bases from J, with 9 bases between. Germline V lookup: CDR1 KGHSH, CDR2 LQKENI. The CDR3 spans 14 residues.

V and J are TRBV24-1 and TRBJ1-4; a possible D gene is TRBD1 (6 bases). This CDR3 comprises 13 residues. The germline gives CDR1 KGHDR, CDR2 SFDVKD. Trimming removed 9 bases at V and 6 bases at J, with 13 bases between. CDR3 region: CATQGTSDEKLFF. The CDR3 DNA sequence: TGTGCCACCCAGGGGACGTCAGATGAAAAACTGTTTTTT.

CDR3 coding DNA: TGTGCCATCAGTGAGATGGATCCCCCTTCCTACGAGCAGTACGTC. It yields the protein CAISEMDPPSYEQYV. This chain connects TRBV10-3 to TRBJ2-7, with no clear D. The CDR3 loop spans 15 amino acids. The germline gives CDR1 ENHRY, CDR2 SYGVKD. V lost 2 bases to trimming and J lost 1 base, with 12 bases between them.

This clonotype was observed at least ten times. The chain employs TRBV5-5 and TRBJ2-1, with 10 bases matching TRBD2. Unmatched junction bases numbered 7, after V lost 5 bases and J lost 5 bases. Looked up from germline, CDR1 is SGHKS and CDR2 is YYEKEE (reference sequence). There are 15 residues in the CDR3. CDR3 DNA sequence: TGTGCCAGCAGTCCCGGGACTAGCGCGAACAATGAGCAGTTCTTC. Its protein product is CASSPGTSANNEQFF.

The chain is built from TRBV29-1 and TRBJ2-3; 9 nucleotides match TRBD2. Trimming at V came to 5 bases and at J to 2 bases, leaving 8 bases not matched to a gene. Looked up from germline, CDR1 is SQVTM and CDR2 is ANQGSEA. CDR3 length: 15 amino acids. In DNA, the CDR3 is TGCAGCGTTAGGAAGTCTAGCGGGATCACAGATACGCAGTATTTT. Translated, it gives CSVRKSSGITDTQYF.

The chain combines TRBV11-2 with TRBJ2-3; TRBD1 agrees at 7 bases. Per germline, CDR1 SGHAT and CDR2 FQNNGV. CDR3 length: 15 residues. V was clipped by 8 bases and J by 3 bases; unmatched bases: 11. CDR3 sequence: CASGSKDRQTDTQYF. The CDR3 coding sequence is TGTGCCAGCGGCTCCAAGGACAGGCAAACAGATACGCAGTATTTT. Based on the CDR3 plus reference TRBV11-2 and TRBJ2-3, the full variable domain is EAGVAQSPRYKIIEKRQSVAFWCNPISGHATLYWYQQILGQGPKLLIQFQNNGVVDDSQLPKDRFSAERLKGVDSTLKIQPAKLEDSAVYLCASGSKDRQTDTQYFGPGTRLTVL.

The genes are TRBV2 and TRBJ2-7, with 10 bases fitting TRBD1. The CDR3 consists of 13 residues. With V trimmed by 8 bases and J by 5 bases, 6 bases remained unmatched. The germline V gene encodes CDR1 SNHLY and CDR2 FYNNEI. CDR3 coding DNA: TGTGCCAGCGGCGACAGGGGGCGGCACGAGCAGTACTTC. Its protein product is CASGDRGRHEQYF.

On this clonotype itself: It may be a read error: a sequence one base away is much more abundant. The CDR3 protein is CTSSTRLAGGYEQYF. The CDR3 DNA sequence: TGTACCAGCAGCACCAGACTAGCGGGAGGGTACGAGCAGTACTTC. The rearrangement links TRBV7-2 to TRBJ2-7; 14 bases line up with TRBD2. CDR1 SGHTA and CDR2 FQGNSA come from the germline V gene. The V gene end was trimmed by 5 bases and the J gene end by 4 bases; junction bases not matched to a gene: 4. The CDR3 length is 15 residues.

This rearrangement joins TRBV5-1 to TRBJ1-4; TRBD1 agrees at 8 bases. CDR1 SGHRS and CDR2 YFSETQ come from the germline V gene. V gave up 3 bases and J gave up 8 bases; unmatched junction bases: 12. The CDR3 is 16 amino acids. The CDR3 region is CASSSLPGQGNEKLFF. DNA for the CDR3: TGCGCCAGCAGCTCTTTACCCGGACAGGGTAACGAAAAACTGTTTTTT.

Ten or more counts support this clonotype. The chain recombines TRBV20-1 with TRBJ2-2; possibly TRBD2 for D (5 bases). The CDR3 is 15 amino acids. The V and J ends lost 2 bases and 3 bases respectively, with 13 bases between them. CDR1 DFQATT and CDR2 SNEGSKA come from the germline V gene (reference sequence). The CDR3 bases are TGCAGTGCTAGAAAAGTCAGCGGATACACCGGGGAGCTGTTTTTT. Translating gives CSARKVSGYTGELFF.

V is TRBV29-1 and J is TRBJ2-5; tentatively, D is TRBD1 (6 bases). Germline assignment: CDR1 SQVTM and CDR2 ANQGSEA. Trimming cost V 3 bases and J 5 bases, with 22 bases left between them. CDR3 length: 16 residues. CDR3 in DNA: TGCAGCGTTGAGGTAGTTCGGTCAGGGGTCTGGGAGACCCAGTACTTC. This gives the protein CSVEVVRSGVWETQYF.

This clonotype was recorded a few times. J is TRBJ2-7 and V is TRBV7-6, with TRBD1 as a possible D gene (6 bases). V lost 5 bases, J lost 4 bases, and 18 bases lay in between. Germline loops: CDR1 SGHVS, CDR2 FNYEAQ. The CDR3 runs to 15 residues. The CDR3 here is CASSVKQGWEYEQYF. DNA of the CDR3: TGTGCCAGCAGCGTAAAGCAGGGGTGGGAATACGAGCAGTACTTC.

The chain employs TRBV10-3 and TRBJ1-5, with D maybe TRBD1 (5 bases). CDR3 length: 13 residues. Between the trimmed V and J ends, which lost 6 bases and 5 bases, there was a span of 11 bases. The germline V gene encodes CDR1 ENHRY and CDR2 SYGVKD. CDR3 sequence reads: CAISGGAHQPQHF. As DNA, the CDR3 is TGTGCCATCAGCGGAGGGGCCCATCAGCCCCAGCATTTT.

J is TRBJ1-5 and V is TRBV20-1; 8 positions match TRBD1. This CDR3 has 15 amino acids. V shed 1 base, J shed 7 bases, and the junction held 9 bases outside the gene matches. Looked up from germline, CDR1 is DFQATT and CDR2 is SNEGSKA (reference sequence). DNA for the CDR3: TGCAGTGCTAGAGTCACCGGACAGGGAGGACAGCCCCAGCATTTT. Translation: CSARVTGQGGQPQHF.

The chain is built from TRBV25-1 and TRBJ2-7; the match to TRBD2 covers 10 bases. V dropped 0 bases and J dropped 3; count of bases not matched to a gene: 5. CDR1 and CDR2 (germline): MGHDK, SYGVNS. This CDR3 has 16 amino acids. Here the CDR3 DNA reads TGTGCCAGCAGTGAATATAGGTCTAGCGGGGGCTACGAGCAGTACTTC. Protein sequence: CASSEYRSSGGYEQYF.